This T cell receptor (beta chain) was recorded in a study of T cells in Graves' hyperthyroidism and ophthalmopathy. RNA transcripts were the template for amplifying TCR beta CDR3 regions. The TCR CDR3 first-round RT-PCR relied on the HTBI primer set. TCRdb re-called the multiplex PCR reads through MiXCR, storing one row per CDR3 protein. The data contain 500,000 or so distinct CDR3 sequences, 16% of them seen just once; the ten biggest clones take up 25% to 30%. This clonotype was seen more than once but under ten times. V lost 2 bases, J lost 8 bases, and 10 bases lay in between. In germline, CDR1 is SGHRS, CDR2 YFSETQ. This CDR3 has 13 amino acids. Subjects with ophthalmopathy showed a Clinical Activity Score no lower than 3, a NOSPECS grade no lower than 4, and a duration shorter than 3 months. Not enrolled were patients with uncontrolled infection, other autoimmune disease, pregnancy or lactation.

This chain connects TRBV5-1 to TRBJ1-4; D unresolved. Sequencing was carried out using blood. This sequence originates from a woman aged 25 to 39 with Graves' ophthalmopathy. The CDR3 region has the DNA TGCGCCAGCAGCTTTCGAGGTGGGGAAAAACTGTTTTTT. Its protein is CASSFRGGEKLFF.